One sample yielded the 22 T cell receptor beta chains listed below, sequenced in a study of blood T cell repertoires in COVID-19. The table came from immunoSEQ multiplex PCR; TCRdb's copy has only in-frame clones and leaves some out. The profile shows around 99,000 clones, just under 90% of them singletons. Material for sequencing was peripheral blood. The receptors were sampled from a human donor in a cohort sampled during active COVID-19.

This clone was seen only once. The J gene is TRBJ2-1, the V gene TRBV18; D perhaps matches TRBD1 (6 bases). The CDR3 extends over 15 amino acids. CDR1 KGHSH and CDR2 LQKENI come from the germline V gene. Trimming stripped 3 bases from V and 3 bases from J, with 12 bases between. CDR3 sequence reads: CASSPGAGLYNEQFF. CDR3 in DNA: TGTGCCAGCTCACCGGGGGCAGGGCTCTACAATGAGCAGTTCTTC.

This clone appeared once. V gene TRBV9 combines with J gene TRBJ2-7; TRBD1 might be the D (6 bases). There are 14 residues in the CDR3. Trimming removed 0 bases from V and 4 bases from J, with 11 bases in between. Per the germline V gene, CDR1 is SGDLS and CDR2 is YYNGEE. Written as DNA, the CDR3 is TGTGCCAGCAGCGTAGGGACAGACTCATACGAGCAGTACTTC. This encodes CASSVGTDSYEQYF. The complete variable domain, with remaining parts taken from reference TRBV9 and TRBJ2-7, reads DSGVTQTPKHLITATGQRVTLRCSPRSGDLSVYWYQQSLDQGLQFLIQYYNGEERAKGNILERFSAQQFPDLHSELNLSSLELGDSALYFCASSVGTDSYEQYFGPGTRLTVT.

The J gene is TRBJ2-5, the V gene TRBV29-1; tentatively, D is TRBD2 (7 bases). The CDR3 is made up of 11 amino acids. CDR1 and CDR2 (germline): SQVTM, ANQGSEA. The ends were cut back, 5 bases at V and 5 bases at J, with 9 bases in the middle. CDR3 residues: CSVRGGETQYF. CDR3 sequence (DNA): TGCAGCGTTAGGGGGGGTGAGACCCAGTACTTC. Full variable domain (remainder filled in from reference TRBV29-1 and TRBJ2-5): SAVISQKPSRDICQRGTSLTIQCQVDSQVTMMFWYRQQPGQSLTLIATANQGSEATYESGFVIDKFPISRPNLTFSTLTVSNMSPEDSSIYLCSVRGGETQYFGPGTRLLVL.

The chain joins TRBV12-3 or TRBV12-4 to TRBJ1-4; maybe TRBD1 (5 bases). Trimming removed 3 bases at V and 10 bases at J, with 12 bases between. The CDR3 is 13 residues long. CDR3 nucleotides: TGTGCCAGCAGTTTTGGCGGCAGGGCAAAACTGTTTTTT. The encoded protein is CASSFGGRAKLFF.

V usage is TRBV19 and J usage is TRBJ2-3; 7 bases agree with TRBD2. The CDR3 is made up of 16 amino acids. Germline V gene data show CDR1 as LNHDA and CDR2 as SQIVND (reference sequence). V lost 1 base, J lost 5 bases, and 9 bases stayed unmatched. The CDR3 nucleotides are TGTGCCAGTAGTATAGGTCGCGGGAGTAACCAAGATACGCAGTATTTT. This codes for CASSIGRGSNQDTQYF.

The chain uses TRBV18 and TRBJ1-1; weak D call: TRBD1 (5 bases). V dropped 2 bases and J dropped 3 bases, with 13 bases sitting between them. The V gene's germline CDR1 is KGHSH and CDR2 LQKENI. The CDR3 sequence is 15 residues long. CDR3 protein: CASSPWAGLDTEAFF. CDR3 coding DNA: TGTGCCAGCTCACCATGGGCAGGGCTCGACACTGAAGCTTTCTTT. Combining the CDR3 with reference TRBV18 and TRBJ1-1 gives the whole variable domain NAGVMQNPRHLVRRRGQEARLRCSPMKGHSHVYWYRQLPEEGLKFMVYLQKENIIDESGMPKERFSAEFPKEGPSILRIQQVVRGDSAAYFCASSPWAGLDTEAFFGQGTRLTVV.

The chain recombines TRBV7-6 with TRBJ2-5, with D perhaps TRBD1 (5 bases). The CDR3 sequence is 14 residues long. Germline loops: CDR1 SGHVS, CDR2 FNYEAQ. Trimming took 4 bases from V and 9 from J, leaving 18 bases between them. The CDR3 DNA sequence: TGTGCCAGCAGCTCAGCCCAGGGATTTGGGGCCCAGTACTTC. Protein: CASSSAQGFGAQYF.

The chain carries TRBV6-6 and TRBJ2-7; tentative D call: TRBD1 (6 bases). Trimming left V 0 bases short and J 5 bases short, with 11 bases between. Germline values: CDR1 MNHNY, CDR2 SVGAGI (reference sequence). This CDR3 has 14 amino acids. CDR3 in DNA: TGTGCCAGCAGTTACTCGAGGACAGTCCACGAGCAGTACTTC. This sequence encodes CASSYSRTVHEQYF.

The chain recombines TRBV7-8 with TRBJ2-7, with D maybe TRBD1 (6 bases). Germline V gene data show CDR1 as SGHVS and CDR2 as FQNEAQ. Deletions cut 4 bases from V and 3 bases from J, with 16 bases between. The CDR3 runs 15 residues. The DNA of the CDR3 is TGTGCCAGCAGCTCACCTACAAGGACAGTCTACGAGCAGTACTTC. Encoded protein: CASSSPTRTVYEQYF.

The chain joins TRBV14 to TRBJ2-5; TRBD2 agrees at 7 bases. The germline V gene encodes CDR1 SGHDN and CDR2 FVKESK. This CDR3 is built from 17 residues. Germline trimming cut 4 bases from V and 4 bases from J; bases unmatched to any gene: 15. CDR3 DNA: TGTGCCAGCAGCCTCGAGCGGGGTCCCATCAGCCGAGAGACCCAGTACTTC. Residues: CASSLERGPISRETQYF.

V is TRBV7-3 and J is TRBJ2-3, with 7 nucleotides matching TRBD2. The V gene's germline CDR1 is SGHTA and CDR2 FQGTGA. This CDR3 contains 13 residues. Germline trimming cut 5 bases from V and 8 bases from J; bases unmatched to any gene: 7. The CDR3 protein is CASSPSSGGTQYF. The CDR3 DNA is TGTGCCAGCAGCCCTTCTAGCGGAGGTACGCAGTATTTT. Complete variable domain (other parts from reference TRBV7-3 and TRBJ2-3): GAGVSQTPSNKVTEKGKYVELRCDPISGHTALYWYRQSLGQGPEFLIYFQGTGAADDSGLPNDRFFAVRPEGSVSTLKIQRTERGDSAVYLCASSPSSGGTQYFGPGTRLTVL.

This clone was counted a single time. The chain is built from TRBV19 and TRBJ2-1, with D perhaps TRBD1 (5 bases). The CDR3 loop spans 13 amino acids. The V gene's germline CDR1 is LNHDA and CDR2 SQIVND (reference sequence). The germline V and J ends were trimmed by 7 bases and 5 bases, with 12 bases remaining between them. CDR3 sequence reads: CASKVDIDNEQFF. CDR3 nucleotide sequence: TGTGCCAGTAAGGTGGACATCGACAATGAGCAGTTCTTC.

The chain carries TRBV5-1 and TRBJ1-4; TRBD1 matches at 8 bases. With V trimmed by 4 bases and J by 4 bases, 3 bases remained unmatched. This CDR3 comprises 14 residues. Germline assignment: CDR1 SGHRS and CDR2 YFSETQ. In DNA form, the CDR3 reads TGCGCCAGCAGCCGAGGACAGGGTAATGAAAAACTGTTTTTT. Translated, it gives CASSRGQGNEKLFF.

The rearrangement uses TRBV12-3 or TRBV12-4 and TRBJ2-1; the D is unclear. The CDR3 has 11 amino acids. Trimming pared 6 bases from V and 12 bases from J, leaving 12 bases between. Written as DNA, the CDR3 is TGTGCCAGCAGCCAGCTAGTCCGGCAGTTCTTC. Protein sequence: CASSQLVRQFF.

The CDR3 nucleotides read TGTGCCAGCAGGGGGGGACAGGGAAACTATGGCTACACCTTC. This translates into CASRGGQGNYGYTF. The rearrangement uses TRBV2 and TRBJ1-2; 9 bases are a match to TRBD1. Trimming cost V 6 bases and J 2 bases; bases outside gene matches: 4. This CDR3 contains 14 residues. The germline gives CDR1 SNHLY, CDR2 FYNNEI.

The gene calls are TRBV19 and TRBJ2-6; 8 positions match TRBD1. This CDR3 region has 16 residues. Germline CDR1 is LNHDA and CDR2 is SQIVND (reference sequence). The J segment lost 2 bases and the V segment lost 5 bases, leaving 5 bases of the junction unmatched. CDR3 nucleotides: TGTGCCAGTAGTCCCCTACAGGGGGCTGGGGCCAACGTCCTGACTTTC. This translates into CASSPLQGAGANVLTF.

V gene TRBV25-1 combines with J gene TRBJ2-1; TRBD1 aligns across 7 bases. From germline, CDR1 is MGHDK and CDR2 SYGVNS. The CDR3 spans 16 residues. V lost 3 bases, J lost 7 bases, and 12 bases stayed unmatched. The CDR3: CASSDPRDRVKNEQFF. CDR3 nucleotide sequence: TGTGCCAGCAGTGACCCCCGTGACAGGGTGAAGAATGAGCAGTTCTTC.

The rearrangement uses TRBV5-5 and TRBJ2-1; 10 nucleotides align to TRBD2. The CDR3 is made up of 17 amino acids. V lost 5 bases, J lost 1 base, and 9 bases stayed unmatched. From germline, CDR1 is SGHKS and CDR2 YYEKEE (reference sequence). The CDR3, as DNA: TGTGCCAGCAGATCAATCGTAGCGGGGGGATCCTACAATGAGCAGTTCTTC. It encodes CASRSIVAGGSYNEQFF.

The chain has TRBV4-2 and TRBJ1-1; possibly TRBD1 for D (6 bases). The germline gives CDR1 LGHNA, CDR2 YNFKEQ. The CDR3 is made up of 18 amino acids. Deletions cut 3 bases from V and 0 bases from J, with 20 bases between. CDR3 sequence reads: CASSHEGGAIGVNTEAFF. CDR3 DNA: TGTGCCAGCAGCCATGAGGGGGGGGCAATTGGGGTGAACACTGAAGCTTTCTTT.

The V and J genes are TRBV7-3 and TRBJ2-3; 7 bases match TRBD2. Germline assignment: CDR1 SGHTA and CDR2 FQGTGA. There are 18 residues in the CDR3. The J segment lost 5 bases and the V segment lost 4 bases, leaving 18 bases of the junction unmatched. The CDR3 DNA sequence: TGTGCCAGCAGCTGGGTCCCGCTGGCGGGAGCCCCGGGAGATACGCAGTATTTT. Translated, it gives CASSWVPLAGAPGDTQYF.

The J gene is TRBJ2-1, the V gene TRBV18; 13 nucleotides line up with TRBD2. V dropped 0 bases and J dropped 9; count of bases not matched to a gene: 5. Germline V gene lookup returns CDR1 KGHSH and CDR2 LQKENI. There are 16 residues in the CDR3. CDR3 in amino acids: CASSPPGLAGASEQFF. CDR3 nucleotide sequence: TGTGCCAGCTCACCACCCGGACTAGCGGGAGCCTCTGAGCAGTTCTTC.

J is TRBJ2-7 and V is TRBV5-6; 7 nucleotides match TRBD2. This CDR3 has 16 amino acids. Germline-derived CDR1 and CDR2 are SGHDT and YYEEEE. V was pared by 4 bases and J by 4 bases, with 14 bases of the junction left unmatched. CDR3 bases: TGTGCCAGCAGCCGCGTATCGGGGGAGGGCAGGTACGAGCAGTACTTC. It yields the protein CASSRVSGEGRYEQYF.